The next 32 T cell receptor beta chains were all read from a single sample in a study of blood T cell repertoires in COVID-19. Some clones are missing from TCRdb's copy, which holds only in-frame ones; the method was immunoSEQ multiplex PCR. Here the sample spans about 81,000 clones, 89% being singletons. The specimen sequenced was peripheral blood. The receptors derive from a man in his 70s with active or convalescent COVID-19.

This chain joins TRBV7-6 and TRBJ2-5; TRBD1 matches 9 bases. The germline gives CDR1 SGHVS, CDR2 FNYEAQ. V was clipped by 3 bases and J by 6 bases; unmatched bases: 11. CDR3 length: 16 amino acids. The CDR3 spells CASSLYRDREGQTQYF. In DNA form, the CDR3 reads TGTGCCAGCAGCTTGTACCGGGACAGGGAAGGGCAGACCCAGTACTTC.

The chain employs TRBV5-6 and TRBJ1-2, with D maybe TRBD1 (6 bases). The CDR3 covers 17 residues. Germline-derived CDR1 and CDR2 are SGHDT and YYEEEE. V was clipped by 0 bases and J by 4 bases, with 19 bases between them. Here the CDR3 reads CASSLAGRQGLPYGYTF. Here the CDR3 DNA reads TGTGCCAGCAGCTTGGCCGGAAGGCAGGGGCTACCCTATGGCTACACCTTC.

This rearrangement joins TRBV5-1 to TRBJ1-3; TRBD1 aligns across 7 bases. V was pared by 0 bases and J by 0 bases, with 3 bases of the junction left unmatched. There are 16 residues in the CDR3. Germline CDR1 reads SGHRS; CDR2 reads YFSETQ. The CDR3 DNA sequence: TGCGCCAGCAGCTTGGGTTGGGACAGCTCTGGAAACACCATATATTTT. Amino acid sequence: CASSLGWDSSGNTIYF.

V and J are TRBV29-1 and TRBJ2-2, with D possibly being TRBD1 (7 bases). Trimming shortened V by 2 bases and J by 6 bases, and 13 bases separated the two germline ends. CDR3 size: 14 residues. Germline loops: CDR1 SQVTM, CDR2 ANQGSEA. In DNA, the CDR3 is TGCAGCGTTGAACTCCCCAGGGGGGCCGGGGAGCTGTTTTTT. Its protein is CSVELPRGAGELFF.

Here the CDR3 DNA reads TGTGCCAGCAGCCAAGGGGGGGGCACAGATACGCAGTATTTT. Amino acids: CASSQGGGTDTQYF. The chain couples TRBV3-1 (or the pseudogene TRBV3-2) to TRBJ2-3; possible D gene TRBD2, 6 bases. The CDR3 is made up of 14 amino acids. The V end was cut by 1 base, the J end by 1 base, with 6 bases between. The germline CDR1 and CDR2 sequences are LGHDT and YNNKEL (reference sequence).

The chain has TRBV5-1 and TRBJ2-7, with 9 bases that match TRBD1. V shed 7 bases, J shed 5 bases, and the junction held 10 bases outside the gene matches. The CDR3 loop spans 14 amino acids. The V gene's germline CDR1 is SGHRS and CDR2 YFSETQ. CDR3 in amino acids: CASGPTGGSDEQYF. The CDR3 DNA sequence: TGCGCCAGCGGCCCGACAGGGGGTTCGGACGAGCAGTACTTC.

This clone occurred a few times. The V and J genes are TRBV5-1 and TRBJ1-2; TRBD1 matches 8 bases. The CDR3 is made up of 16 amino acids. The germline CDR1 and CDR2 sequences are SGHRS and YFSETQ. Trimming took 7 bases from V and 4 from J; bases not matched to a gene: 15. The CDR3 DNA reads as TGCGCCAGCTTACTTAGAAGGACAGGGCGTAGCTATGGCTACACCTTC. Translation: CASLLRRTGRSYGYTF.

This clone showed up just once. This chain uses TRBV6-1 with TRBJ1-5; D may be TRBD1 (5 bases). The germline gives CDR1 MNHNS, CDR2 SASEGT. There are 15 residues in the CDR3. With 3 bases removed from V and 3 bases from J, the gap between germline ends came to 12 bases. CDR3 coding DNA: TGTGCCAGCAGTGAGGACACGTTTTTCAATCAGCCCCAGCATTTT. Amino acid sequence: CASSEDTFFNQPQHF.

This clone has only a few counts. J is TRBJ1-1 and V is TRBV12-3 or TRBV12-4; D is uncertain. V was trimmed by 3 bases and J by 3 bases, leaving 5 bases between them. The CDR3 totals 12 residues. The CDR3 DNA sequence: TGTGCCAGCAGTTTGAGGGACACTGAAGCTTTCTTT. It encodes CASSLRDTEAFF.

The genes are TRBV6-6 and TRBJ1-5, with 12 bases matching TRBD1. Germline assignment: CDR1 MNHNY and CDR2 SVGAGI (reference sequence). V trimming: 5 bases; J trimming: 1 base; junction bases outside the gene matches: 9. This CDR3 has 18 residues. The CDR3 bases are TGTGCCAGCAGTCCTCCCGGGACAGGGGGCGGGAGCAATCAGCCCCAGCATTTT. This encodes CASSPPGTGGGSNQPQHF.

This chain joins TRBV7-3 and TRBJ2-7; weak D call: TRBD1 (6 bases). Germline assignment: CDR1 SGHTA and CDR2 FQGTGA. The CDR3 has 14 residues. Deletions cut 5 bases from V and 0 bases from J, with 11 bases between. The CDR3 protein is CASSPDRSSYEQYF. CDR3 nucleotide sequence: TGTGCCAGCAGCCCTGACAGGAGCTCCTACGAGCAGTACTTC.

The chain uses TRBV4-3 and TRBJ2-3, with TRBD2 identical over 11 bases. Germline CDR1 is LGHNA and CDR2 is YSLEER. CDR3 length: 16 amino acids. V lost 0 bases and J lost 5; bases outside the gene matches: 4. The CDR3 nucleotides read TGCGCCAGCAGCCAAGAACCTAGCGGGGGGTTAGATACGCAGTATTTT. Protein product: CASSQEPSGGLDTQYF.

V usage is TRBV21-1 and J usage is TRBJ2-7; whether TRBD1, the table's D call, matches the DNA was not checked. TRBV21-1 is assigned pseudogene status. This CDR3 has 16 amino acids. The CDR3 is CASSKGWGTPTYEQYF. The CDR3 DNA is TGTGCCAGCAGCAAAGGTTGGGGGACACCTACCTACGAGCAGTACTTC.

The genes are TRBV29-1 and TRBJ1-2; D possibly corresponds to TRBD1 (5 bases). This CDR3 comprises 14 residues. The ends were cut back, 1 base at V and 4 bases at J, with 13 bases in the middle. Germline V gene lookup returns CDR1 SQVTM and CDR2 ANQGSEA. The CDR3 nucleotides read TGCAGCGTTGAAGGGGAAGCGGGGGGCTATGGCTACACCTTC. Translated, it gives CSVEGEAGGYGYTF.

The chain uses TRBV19 and TRBJ2-2; 9 positions agree with TRBD1. CDR1 is LNHDA and CDR2 is SQIVND in the germline V gene (reference sequence). V gave up 3 bases and J gave up 5 bases; unmatched junction bases: 1. This CDR3 region has 14 residues. This CDR3 is CASSIDRGTGELFF. The CDR3, as DNA: TGTGCCAGTAGTATCGACAGGGGGACCGGGGAGCTGTTTTTT.

Points on this clone: Other nucleotide sequences from this sample produce the same CDR3. The CDR3 is CATSEANTEAFF. The CDR3 bases are TGTGCCACCAGTGAGGCTAACACTGAAGCTTTCTTT. This chain links TRBV24-1 with TRBJ1-1; D call uncertain. Germline values: CDR1 KGHDR, CDR2 SFDVKD. The CDR3 is 12 residues long. The V and J ends lost 4 bases and 2 bases respectively, with 4 bases between them.

A single count supports this clone. The chain recombines TRBV19 with TRBJ2-7; D is possibly TRBD2 (6 bases). The V gene lost 7 bases and the J gene lost 9 bases, with 19 bases spanning the gap. The CDR3 totals 13 residues. Germline V gives CDR1 LNHDA, CDR2 SQIVND (reference sequence). CDR3 region: CASTTYAGKRQYF. In DNA, the CDR3 is TGTGCCAGTACCACCTATGCGGGGAAAAGGCAGTACTTC.

The chain couples TRBV6-5 to TRBJ1-4; 7 nucleotides align to TRBD1. J gave up 8 bases and V 6 bases, and 12 bases lay outside the gene matches. CDR1 and CDR2 (germline): MNHEY, SVGAGI. This CDR3 comprises 15 residues. The CDR3: CASRAQGPSGEKLFF. For the CDR3, the DNA is TGTGCCAGCAGAGCACAGGGGCCGTCGGGGGAAAAACTGTTTTTT.

The V gene is TRBV5-4, the J gene TRBJ1-2; D perhaps matches TRBD1 (5 bases). CDR1 and CDR2 (germline): SGHNT, YYREEE (reference sequence). V was pared by 4 bases and J by 5 bases, with 15 bases between. This CDR3 has 14 amino acids. The chain's CDR3 is CASSPGGTFYGYTF. The CDR3 DNA reads as TGTGCCAGCAGCCCGGGGGGGACTTTTTATGGCTACACCTTC.

The gene calls are TRBV6-6 and TRBJ1-4, with a weak D call TRBD1 (5 bases). Per germline, CDR1 MNHNY and CDR2 SVGAGI (reference sequence). Trimming shortened V by 7 bases and J by 5 bases, and 17 bases separated the two germline ends. This CDR3 region has 15 residues. CDR3 bases: TGTGCCAGCATGCTCCCCATGGGGGGAAATGAAAAACTGTTTTTT. Its translation: CASMLPMGGNEKLFF.

The DNA for the CDR3 is TGTGCCAGCAGTTTACCAGGGACTAATGAAAAACTGTTTTTT. Its translation is CASSLPGTNEKLFF. The rearrangement uses TRBV28 and TRBJ1-4; the D gene is possibly TRBD1 (5 bases). V lost 2 bases and J lost 2, with 6 bases in between. Germline V gives CDR1 MDHEN, CDR2 SYDVKM. The CDR3 consists of 14 residues.

The sample holds a few counts of this clone. The genes are TRBV3-1 (or the pseudogene TRBV3-2) and TRBJ1-6; possible D gene TRBD1, 6 bases. The CDR3 spans 14 residues. In germline, CDR1 is LGHDT, CDR2 YNNKEL (reference sequence). V gave up 4 bases and J gave up 8 bases, with 12 bases separating them. The CDR3 nucleotides are TGTGCCAGCAGCCTACAGGGTCGGGATTCACCCCTCCACTTT. Translating it yields CASSLQGRDSPLHF.

The V gene is TRBV4-2, the J gene TRBJ2-7; D uncertain. V was trimmed by 0 bases and J by 7 bases, leaving 16 bases between them. The CDR3 extends over 15 amino acids. Germline V CDR1 and CDR2: LGHNA, YNFKEQ. The CDR3: CASSQERSTVFEQYF. In nucleotides, the CDR3 is TGTGCCAGCAGCCAAGAACGCTCTACCGTTTTTGAGCAGTACTTC.

V is TRBV5-5 and J is TRBJ2-7, with D tentatively TRBD2 (5 bases). CDR1 SGHKS and CDR2 YYEKEE come from the germline V gene (reference sequence). CDR3 length: 15 residues. Trimming cost V 0 bases and J 0 bases, with 10 bases left between them. In DNA form, the CDR3 reads TGTGCCAGCAGCTTGGGACTAACAAGCTCCTACGAGCAGTACTTC. Translation: CASSLGLTSSYEQYF.

This chain connects TRBV5-1 to TRBJ1-2; 8 bases are a match to TRBD1. Germline lookup yields CDR1 SGHRS and CDR2 YFSETQ. Trimming removed 0 bases from V and 4 bases from J; junction bases left unmatched: 8. This CDR3 has 16 residues. CDR3 DNA: TGCGCCAGCAGCTTGGGCCCCGCAGGGGGCCCCTATGGCTACACCTTC. Translation: CASSLGPAGGPYGYTF.

The chain uses TRBV30 and TRBJ1-1; possible D gene TRBD1, 5 bases. The V end was cut by 1 base, the J end by 2 bases, with 8 bases between. The CDR3 totals 13 residues. CDR1 and CDR2 (germline): GTSNPN, SVGIG (reference sequence). CDR3: CAWSGQINTEAFF. In DNA, the CDR3 is TGTGCCTGGAGTGGACAGATAAACACTGAAGCTTTCTTT.

The rearrangement links TRBV5-4 to TRBJ1-1; D not resolved. Germline V gene sequence: CDR1 SGHNT, CDR2 YYREEE (reference sequence). The CDR3 consists of 12 residues. Between the trimmed V and J ends, which lost 4 bases and 0 bases, there was a span of 4 bases. DNA of the CDR3: TGTGCCAGCAGCGCGGTGAACACTGAAGCTTTCTTT. As protein: CASSAVNTEAFF.

Concerning this clone itself: The same CDR3 can be traced to other DNA sequences in this sample. The genes are TRBV19 and TRBJ1-5; D perhaps matches TRBD1 (6 bases). Trimming removed 1 base from V and 2 bases from J, with 6 bases in between. The CDR3 spans 14 residues. Germline loops: CDR1 LNHDA, CDR2 SQIVND (reference sequence). CDR3 nucleotide sequence: TGTGCCAGTAGTATAGGACAGGGCAATCAGCCCCAGCATTTT. Translating it yields CASSIGQGNQPQHF.

This chain links TRBV6-5 with TRBJ1-5, with no clear D. The CDR3 is 14 residues long. Per the germline V gene, CDR1 is MNHEY and CDR2 is SVGAGI. V lost 10 bases and J 4 bases, leaving 17 bases between the germline ends. The CDR3 sequence is CATSSVRPNQPQHF. The CDR3, as DNA: TGTGCCACCTCGTCGGTCAGGCCGAATCAGCCCCAGCATTTT.

This chain connects TRBV23-1 to TRBJ2-5, with 9 bases fitting TRBD1. TRBV23-1 is an open reading frame whose function is uncertain. The CDR3 covers 14 residues. J was trimmed by 3 bases and V by 2 bases; bases with no gene match: 1. The CDR3 nucleotides are TGCGCCAGCAGTCAACGACAGGGGGAAGAGACCCAGTACTTC. Translation: CASSQRQGEETQYF.

The gene calls are TRBV5-1 and TRBJ1-1; TRBD1 matches at 7 bases. This CDR3 has 14 residues. V was pared by 4 bases and J by 7 bases, with 10 bases of the junction left unmatched. Germline values: CDR1 SGHRS, CDR2 YFSETQ. As DNA, the CDR3 is TGCGCCAGCAGCCCCCCCCTGACAGGGAGTGAAGCTTTCTTT. This sequence encodes CASSPPLTGSEAFF.

The chain is built from TRBV2 and TRBJ1-4; D not certain. Deletions cut 3 bases from V and 4 bases from J, with 9 bases between. This CDR3 comprises 14 residues. Germline values: CDR1 SNHLY, CDR2 FYNNEI. The CDR3 region is CASSETGNNEKLFF. The CDR3 DNA follows: TGTGCCAGCAGTGAGACGGGGAATAATGAAAAACTGTTTTTT.